These T cell receptor beta chains were read from a single sample in a study of blood T cell repertoires in COVID-19. Repertoires were generated with immunoSEQ multiplex PCR, while TCRdb's copy carries only in-frame clones and drops some. Of around 81,000 clones in the sample, approximately 80% were seen once. Specimen: peripheral blood. These receptors all stem from a man over 45 with acute or convalescent COVID-19. The CDR3 runs from the conserved cysteine through the conserved F or W. The D gene is left open where the match is weak. Size is stated for part of the rows, as once, few or many counts, or as a class when the clone is expanded.

TRBJ1-6	TRBV30	-	-	CAWSPGGPLHF	TGTGCCTGGAGTCCGGGGGGCCCCCTCCACTTT
TRBJ2-2	TRBV2	-	TRBD2	CASSRRLAGGTSTGELFF	TGTGCCAGCAGTAGAAGACTAGCGGGAGGTACGTCCACCGGGGAGCTGTTTTTT
TRBJ2-7	TRBV6-2/TRBV6-3	many	-	CASSYEPYGQYF	TGTGCCAGCAGTTACGAGCCCTACGGGCAGTACTTC
TRBJ2-3	TRBV20-1	-	-	CSASFGIWTDTQYF	TGCAGTGCTAGTTTCGGTATTTGGACAGATACGCAGTATTTT
TRBJ2-7	TRBV6-1	-	-	CASTESTNVYEQYF	TGTGCCAGCACTGAATCTACTAATGTCTACGAGCAGTACTTC
TRBJ1-1	TRBV4-3	-	TRBD1	CASSPRGQEGTEAFF	TGCGCCAGCAGCCCCAGGGGACAGGAAGGAACTGAAGCTTTCTTT
TRBJ2-1	TRBV7-9	-	TRBD2	CASQGLAGGSSYNEQFF	TGTGCCAGCCAAGGACTAGCGGGAGGGAGCTCCTACAATGAGCAGTTCTTC
TRBJ1-1	TRBV5-4	-	-	CASSLVGVTEAFF	TGTGCCAGCAGCTTGGTAGGGGTCACTGAAGCTTTCTTT
TRBJ2-2	TRBV5-1	few	-	CASSLERRGTGELFF	TGCGCCAGCAGCTTGGAAAGGAGGGGAACCGGGGAGCTGTTTTTT
TRBJ2-2	TRBV10-3	-	-	CAISVSLDRASGELFF	-
TRBJ2-7	TRBV25-1	-	TRBD1	CASSEFGTGAYEQYF	TGTGCCAGCAGTGAATTTGGGACAGGGGCCTACGAGCAGTACTTC
TRBJ1-6	TRBV27	-	TRBD1	CASMGQGISSYNSPLHF	TGTGCCAGCATGGGACAGGGGATAAGCTCCTATAATTCACCCCTCCACTTT
TRBJ1-4	TRBV11-2	-	-	CASRPTLATNEKLFF	TGTGCCAGCAGGCCGACACTAGCAACTAATGAAAAACTGTTTTTT
TRBJ2-7	TRBV11-2	-	TRBD2	CASSPIPGLMYEQYF	TGTGCCAGCAGCCCCATTCCGGGACTAATGTACGAGCAGTACTTC
TRBJ2-7	TRBV7-9	few	-	CASSQGRYEQYF	TGTGCCAGCAGCCAGGGCCGTTACGAGCAGTACTTC
TRBJ2-1	TRBV7-3	-	TRBD2	CASSPGTTEQFF	TGTGCCAGCAGCCCTGGGACTACTGAGCAGTTCTTC
TRBJ2-1	TRBV11-2	-	TRBD2	CASSSMTSGSVDEQFF	TGTGCCAGCAGCTCGATGACTAGCGGGAGCGTCGATGAGCAGTTCTTC
TRBJ1-1	TRBV18	-	-	CASSLQAMLGNTEAFF	TGTGCCAGCTCGCTCCAGGCTATGTTGGGGAACACTGAAGCTTTCTTT